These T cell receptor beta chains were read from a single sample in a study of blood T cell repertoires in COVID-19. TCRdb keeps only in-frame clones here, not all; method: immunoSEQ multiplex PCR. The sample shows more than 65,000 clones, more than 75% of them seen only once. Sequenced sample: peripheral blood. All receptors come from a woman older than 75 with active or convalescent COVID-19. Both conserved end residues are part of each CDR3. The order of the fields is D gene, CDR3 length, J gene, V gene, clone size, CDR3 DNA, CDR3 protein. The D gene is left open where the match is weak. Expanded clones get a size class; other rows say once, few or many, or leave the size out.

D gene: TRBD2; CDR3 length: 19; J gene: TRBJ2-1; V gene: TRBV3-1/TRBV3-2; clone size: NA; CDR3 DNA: TGTGCCAGCAGCCAAGATCCCTCCGTCGTACTAGCGGTGGACAATGAGCAGTTCTTC; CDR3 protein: CASSQDPSVVLAVDNEQFF
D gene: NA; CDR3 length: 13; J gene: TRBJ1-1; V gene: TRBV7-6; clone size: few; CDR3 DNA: TGTGCCAGCAGCCCACAGATTAACACTGAAGCTTTCTTT; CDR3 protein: CASSPQINTEAFF
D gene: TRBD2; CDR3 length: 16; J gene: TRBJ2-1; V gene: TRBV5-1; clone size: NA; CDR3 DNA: TGCGCCAGCAGCCGGGGACTCGCGGGGGGGAACAATGAGCAGTTCTTC; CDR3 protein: CASSRGLAGGNNEQFF
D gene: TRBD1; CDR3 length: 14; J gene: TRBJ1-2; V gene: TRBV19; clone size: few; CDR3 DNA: TGTGCCAGTAGAAACGTACAGGGGAACTATGGCTACACCTTC; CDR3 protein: CASRNVQGNYGYTF
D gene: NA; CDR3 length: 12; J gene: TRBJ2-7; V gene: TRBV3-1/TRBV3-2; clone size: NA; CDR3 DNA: TGTGCCAGCAGCCAACAGGAAAGCGAGCAGTACTTC; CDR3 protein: CASSQQESEQYF
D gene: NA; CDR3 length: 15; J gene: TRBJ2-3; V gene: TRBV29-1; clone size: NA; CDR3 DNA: TGCAGCGTCACCCGCACAGATTTACGCACAGATACGCAGTATTTT; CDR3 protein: CSVTRTDLRTDTQYF
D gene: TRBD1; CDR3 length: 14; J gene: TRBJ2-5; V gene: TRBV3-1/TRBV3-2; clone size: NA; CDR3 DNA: TGTGCCAGCAGCCCGGACAGGGCCCAAGAGACCCAGTACTTC; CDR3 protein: CASSPDRAQETQYF
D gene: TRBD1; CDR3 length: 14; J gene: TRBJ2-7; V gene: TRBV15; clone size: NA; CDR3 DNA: TGTGCCACCAGCAGCGGGACAGGGCCCTACGAGCAGTACTTC; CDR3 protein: CATSSGTGPYEQYF
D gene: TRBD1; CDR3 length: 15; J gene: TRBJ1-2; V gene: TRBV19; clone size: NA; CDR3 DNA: TGTGCCAGACCGTTCAGGGGGCTCGGGAGCTATGGCTACACCTTC; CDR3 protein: CARPFRGLGSYGYTF
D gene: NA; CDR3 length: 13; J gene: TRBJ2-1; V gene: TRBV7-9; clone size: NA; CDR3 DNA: TGTGCCAGCAGCTTAAGTCAGAACAATGAGCAGTTCTTC; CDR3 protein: CASSLSQNNEQFF
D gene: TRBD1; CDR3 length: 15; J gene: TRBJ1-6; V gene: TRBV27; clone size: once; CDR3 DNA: TGTGCCAGCAGTTTAGGGACAGATAATAATTCACCCCTCCACTTT; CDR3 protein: CASSLGTDNNSPLHF
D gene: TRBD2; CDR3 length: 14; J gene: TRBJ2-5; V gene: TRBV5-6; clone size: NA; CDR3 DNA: TGTGCCAGCAGTTCTCTAGCGGGGGAAGAGACCCAGTACTTC; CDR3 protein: CASSSLAGEETQYF
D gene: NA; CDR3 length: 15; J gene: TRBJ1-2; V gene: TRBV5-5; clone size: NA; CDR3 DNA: TGTGCCAGCAGCTTGGTAAGGGGATCTAACTATGGCTACACCTTC; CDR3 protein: CASSLVRGSNYGYTF
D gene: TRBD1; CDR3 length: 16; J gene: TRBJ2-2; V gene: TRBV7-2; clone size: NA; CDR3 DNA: TGTGCCAGCAGCGCCCGGGACAGGGGTGACACCGGGGAGCTGTTTTTT; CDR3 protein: CASSARDRGDTGELFF
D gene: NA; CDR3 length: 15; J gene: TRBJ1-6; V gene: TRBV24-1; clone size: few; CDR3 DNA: TGTGCCACCTGCGGGGGGAAGGGTAATTGTTCACCCCTCCACTTT; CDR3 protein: CATCGGKGNCSPLHF
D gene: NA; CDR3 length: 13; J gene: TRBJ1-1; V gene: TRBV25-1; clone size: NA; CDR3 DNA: TGTGCCAGCAGTGAATTAGACAGTTCTGAAGCTTTCTTT; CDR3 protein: CASSELDSSEAFF
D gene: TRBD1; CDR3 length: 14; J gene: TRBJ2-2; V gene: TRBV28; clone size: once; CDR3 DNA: TGTGCCAGCAGCAACAGGGGGCAGTCCGGGGAGCTGTTTTTT; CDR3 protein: CASSNRGQSGELFF
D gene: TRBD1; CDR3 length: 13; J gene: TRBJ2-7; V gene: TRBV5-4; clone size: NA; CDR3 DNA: TGTGCCAGCAGCACCACAGGGGGCTACGAGCAGTACTTC; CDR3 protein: CASSTTGGYEQYF
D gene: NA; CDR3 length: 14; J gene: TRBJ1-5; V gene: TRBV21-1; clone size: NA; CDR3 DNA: TGTGCCAGCAGCAACCCAACTTTTCATCAGCCCCAGCATTTT; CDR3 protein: CASSNPTFHQPQHF
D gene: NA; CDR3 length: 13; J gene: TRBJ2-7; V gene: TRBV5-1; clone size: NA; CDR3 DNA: TGCGCCAGCAGCCGGACACTGGGCAACGAGCAGTACTTC; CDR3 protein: CASSRTLGNEQYF
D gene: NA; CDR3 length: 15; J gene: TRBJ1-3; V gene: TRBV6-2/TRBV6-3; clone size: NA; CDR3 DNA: TGTGCCAGCAGTGACCTCAGGGGCCTCGGAAACACCATATATTTT; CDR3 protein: CASSDLRGLGNTIYF
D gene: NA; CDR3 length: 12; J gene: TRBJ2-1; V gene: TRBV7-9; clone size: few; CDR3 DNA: TGTGCCAGCAGCCAACAAGACAATGAGCAGTTCTTC; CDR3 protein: CASSQQDNEQFF
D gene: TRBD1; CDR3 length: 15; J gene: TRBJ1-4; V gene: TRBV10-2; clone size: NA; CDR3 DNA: TGCGCCAGCAGTGAGTCAGGAGGGACAGATGAAAAACTGTTTTTT; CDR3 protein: CASSESGGTDEKLFF
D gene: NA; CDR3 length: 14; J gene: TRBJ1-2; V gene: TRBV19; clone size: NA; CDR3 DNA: TGTGCCAGTAGTTTCTACCCTTCATACTATGGCTACACCTTC; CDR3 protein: CASSFYPSYYGYTF
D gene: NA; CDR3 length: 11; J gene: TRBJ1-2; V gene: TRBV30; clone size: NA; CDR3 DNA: TGTGCCTGGAGTCCAGGGGATGGCTACACCTTC; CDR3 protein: CAWSPGDGYTF
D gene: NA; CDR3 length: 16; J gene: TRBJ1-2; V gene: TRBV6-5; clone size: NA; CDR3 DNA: TGTGCCAGCAGTTACCGCTCCTTGACAGAGACCTATGGCTACACCTTC; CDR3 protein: CASSYRSLTETYGYTF